The 14 T cell receptor beta chains below come from one sample, sequenced in a study of cytomegalovirus exposure and HLA in healthy donors (dated by TCRdb to about 2017). Receptors were amplified or captured by the immunoSEQ multiplex PCR assay. Sourced from immuneACCESS, this table was stored by TCRdb with only in-frame sequences that have V and J called. A share of the clones is absent; for the studies checked, an unresolved V gene accounts for under half, and the remainder has no known explanation. The table for this sample lists around 120,000 clones; approximately 90% of them were counted only once. The top ten clonotypes cover around 4.5% of the sample. The sample consisted of PBMCs. These receptors came from a young man in good health and CMV-seropositive.

This clone was seen just once. The chain joins TRBV2 to TRBJ2-1; 7 bases fit TRBD2. V lost 6 bases to trimming and J lost 2 bases; unmatched junction nucleotides: 7. The CDR3 is 15 residues long. The V gene's germline CDR1 is SNHLY and CDR2 FYNNEI. CDR3 DNA sequence: TGTGCCAGCAGAAAGGGACGGGGGGCCTACAATGAGCAGTTCTTC. It encodes CASRKGRGAYNEQFF.

The chain couples TRBV5-6 to TRBJ1-2; D not certain. The V end was cut by 4 bases, the J end by 8 bases, with 15 bases between. Germline values: CDR1 SGHDT, CDR2 YYEEEE. This CDR3 is 13 amino acids long. Here the CDR3 reads CASSPQASWGYTF. Written as DNA, the CDR3 is TGTGCCAGCAGCCCCCAGGCGTCTTGGGGCTACACCTTC.

The chain recombines TRBV7-2 with TRBJ2-3; 7 bases align to TRBD2. CDR3 length equals 13 residues. The germline gives CDR1 SGHTA, CDR2 FQGNSA. Trimming took 5 bases from V and 11 from J; bases not matched to a gene: 10. CDR3 DNA: TGTGCCAGCAGCCCGGGGACCACGGGAGGGCAGTATTTT. Protein sequence: CASSPGTTGGQYF.

DNA of the CDR3: TGTGCCAGCAGCTTGAGTCTGCGACAGGGAGTATCGGGGTACGAGCAGTACTTC. It specifies CASSLSLRQGVSGYEQYF. This chain connects TRBV5-6 to TRBJ2-7, with 7 bases identical to TRBD1. With 1 base clipped from V and 4 bases from J, the junction kept 17 bases outside the gene matches. CDR3 length equals 18 residues. Germline CDR1 reads SGHDT; CDR2 reads YYEEEE.

The V call is TRBV28, the J call TRBJ2-1; maybe TRBD1 (5 bases). This CDR3 region has 15 residues. CDR1 is MDHEN, CDR2 SYDVKM, per germline. The ends were cut back, 6 bases at V and 0 bases at J, with 12 bases in the middle. The CDR3 protein is CASRDILSSYNEQFF. The CDR3 nucleotides are TGTGCCAGCAGGGACATTTTAAGCTCCTACAATGAGCAGTTCTTC.

The sample holds a few counts of this clone. CDR3 protein: CASGSSFYEQYF. CDR3 bases: TGTGCTAGTGGTTCGTCCTTCTACGAGCAGTACTTC. The chain joins TRBV12-5 to TRBJ2-7; D is ambiguous. The V gene's germline CDR1 is LGHNT and CDR2 FRNRAP. The CDR3 covers 12 residues. With 4 bases removed from V and 3 bases from J, the gap between germline ends came to 7 bases.

The V and J genes are TRBV5-1 and TRBJ2-1; D is undetermined. This CDR3 region has 13 residues. V lost 0 bases and J lost 6, with 7 bases in between. Looked up from germline, CDR1 is SGHRS and CDR2 is YFSETQ. The CDR3 loop reads CASSLARGNEQFF. The CDR3 nucleotides are TGCGCCAGCAGCTTGGCCCGAGGCAATGAGCAGTTCTTC.

In this sample, this clone turned up once. The gene calls are TRBV4-2 and TRBJ1-4; 9 bases are a match to TRBD1. Germline-derived CDR1 and CDR2 are LGHNA and YNFKEQ. CDR3 length: 16 residues. V shed 1 base and J 7 bases; nucleotides not matched to a gene: 7. CDR3 residues: CASSQGTDRGGEKLFF. DNA for the CDR3: TGTGCCAGCAGCCAAGGCACGGACAGGGGTGGTGAAAAACTGTTTTTT.

This chain connects TRBV11-2 to TRBJ2-4; no definite D call. V was trimmed by 4 bases and J by 6 bases, leaving 7 bases between them. Germline loops: CDR1 SGHAT, CDR2 FQNNGV. CDR3 size: 12 residues. In DNA, the CDR3 is TGTGCCAGCAGCTCAACAAGAAACATTCAGTACTTC. It encodes CASSSTRNIQYF.

CDR3 DNA: TGTGCCAGCAGTCCCCGCGAAGGAGCGGCGAATGAGCAGTTCTTC. Translating gives CASSPREGAANEQFF. The V and J genes are TRBV6-4 and TRBJ2-1; TRBD2 is a possible D gene (5 bases). V shed 5 bases and J shed 7 bases, with 18 bases lying between them. Germline lookup yields CDR1 MRHNA and CDR2 SNTAGT. This CDR3 is built from 15 residues.

The gene calls are TRBV7-9 and TRBJ1-1; TRBD1 might be the D (6 bases). CDR1 is SEHNR, CDR2 FQNEAQ, per germline (reference sequence). The ends were cut back, 5 bases at V and 1 base at J, with 14 bases in the middle. The CDR3 has 15 amino acids. The CDR3 loop is CASSLGGDPNTEAFF. The CDR3 DNA reads as TGTGCCAGCAGCCTAGGGGGAGATCCGAACACTGAAGCTTTCTTT.

Concerning this clone itself: Mismatch with germline at one junction end may stem from a read error. The V and J genes are TRBV6-1 and TRBJ1-2, with D possibly TRBD1 on 5 matching bases. Germline CDR1 reads MNHNS; CDR2 reads SASEGT. The CDR3 is made up of 15 amino acids. As DNA, the CDR3 is TGTGCCAGCAGTGAAGCGTGGGGAAGGCAGGGTAGCCTTAACTTC. Translated: CASSEAWGRQGSLNF.

The chain couples TRBV5-1 to TRBJ2-5; TRBD1 is a possible D gene (5 bases). Germline V gives CDR1 SGHRS, CDR2 YFSETQ. The CDR3 spans 13 residues. V was trimmed by 7 bases and J by 5 bases, leaving 15 bases between them. CDR3 DNA: TGCGCCAGCGGCAACCAGGGTGCGGAGACCCAGTACTTC. This encodes CASGNQGAETQYF.

The V call is TRBV28, the J call TRBJ1-5; possible D gene TRBD1, 5 bases. Deletions cut 3 bases from V and 6 bases from J, with 12 bases between. Germline V CDR1 and CDR2: MDHEN, SYDVKM. CDR3 length: 14 amino acids. The CDR3 reads CASSLNGARQPQHF. The CDR3 nucleotides read TGTGCCAGCAGTTTGAATGGGGCGCGTCAGCCCCAGCATTTT.